This record concerns one T cell receptor beta chain sequence. Its antigen is not yet known. Base qualities were left out, and no much larger clone turns up one base away. The library was produced with the immunoSEQ multiplex PCR assay. For the multiplex PCR, a mixture combining 60 forward primers for TCR Vbeta segments and 13 reverse primers for TCR Jbeta segments was used. Amplification of the CDR3 region of rearranged TCR beta genes was performed with a multiplex PCR assay on genomic DNA. Amplified TCR beta libraries were sequenced as 87-base-pair reads on the Illumina HiSeq System. The original methods were these. A later analysis tallied roughly 76 million unique TCR beta chains across the roughly 610 repertoires, and about 10 million of those chains were shared by two or more donors. Raw reads were error-corrected and collapsed into unique sequences with a nearest-neighbor algorithm that merged closely related sequences to remove PCR and sequencing errors. To assign V, D and J gene segments, CDR3 sequences were aligned to IMGT reference sequences. Each retained sequence needed at least a six-nucleotide match to both a V gene segment and a J gene segment. Rearrangements were called productive when the CDR3 lacked stop codons and stayed in frame with V and J; all others were non-productive. CDR3 was defined according to IMGT convention as the region running from the second conserved V-encoded cysteine to the conserved J-encoded phenylalanine. The earlier analysis of 587 of the donors excluded sequences that lacked an unambiguous match to a single V gene segment. In an earlier analysis of 500 to 750 of the donors, V segments were called functional above 56.7% productive rearrangements and were called segregating when the between-donor standard deviation exceeded 5%. To diagnose cytomegalovirus status from the catalog of TCR beta chain sequences, a statistical classification framework was built. V and J gene assignment, in a later analysis, came from comparing TCR nucleotide sequences with IMGT/GENE-DB human TR gene sequences. The TCRdist pipeline was used in a later analysis to assign CDR3 sequences and most-parsimonious VDJ recombination scenarios. In a later analysis, each TCR beta chain was defined by its CDR3 amino acid sequence together with its V-gene family, and reads without a unique V-gene family were excluded. As a way to deal with suspected cross-contamination and a sequencing artifact, a later analysis dropped hundreds of nucleotide sequences that were highly shared and had low generation probability. A later analysis calculated a clonal expansion index for each public chain from normalized within-repertoire ranks of inferred template counts. In a later analysis, generation probabilities were computed with a VDJ recombination model fitted to out-of-frame rearrangements, and the resulting probabilities were checked against IGoR. In a later analysis, hypergeometric tests were used to score TCR-TCR, TCR-HLA and TCR-CMV co-occurrence, with a repertoire-size bias correction applied to TCR pairs. To estimate false discovery rates, a later analysis permuted the HLA or CMV assignments 20 times. A later analysis grouped co-occurring TCRs with DBSCAN, adding TCRdist sequence similarity when clustering within HLA-allele-positive subsets. Repertoires with fewer than 30,000 or more than 120,000 public chains, plus five repertoires with anomalous nucleotide sharing, were excluded from co-occurrence clustering. In TCRdb, the immuneACCESS table is reduced to in-frame sequences with V and J assigned. These tables do not hold every clone; where another copy was compared, an unresolved V gene accounts for under half, and the others remain unexplained. V and J calls plus clone size are reproduced from that table; the DNA served to infer D and trimming. This sample lists around 140,000 clones; 70% were detected once. The ten largest clones add up to 2% to 2.5% of the sample.

This record comes from a study of cytomegalovirus exposure and HLA in healthy donors (dated by TCRdb to about 2017). Background for the entire study: An earlier analysis of approximately 590 of the donors reported approximately 300 Gb of sequence data and 117 million unique TCR beta sequences from 150 million to 200 million T cells. The study combined high-throughput TCR immunosequencing, statistical association of individual TCRs with disease status, and machine learning to predict cytomegalovirus infection status. Rather than using new phenotypic data, the later analysis identified candidate immune exposures from TCR beta sequences and from how often those sequences occurred across donors. Every repertoire in the discovery cohort had been generated on one and the same sequencing platform. The study was designed to test whether signatures of past pathogen exposure could be identified by cataloging public T cell receptors. Typing coverage varied by locus: 629-630 donors for A, B, C, DRB1 and DQB1; 522 for DQA1; more than 600 for DPA1; roughly 450 for DPB1. An early release covering roughly 580 HLA-typed donors comprised about 300 gigabases of sequencing data and tens of millions of unique TCR sequences. Both class I and class II loci were covered by HLA typing, at four-digit resolution. An earlier analysis of some 500 of the donors applied high-throughput TCR beta sequencing to assess whether each TCR beta V gene segment acted as functional or pseudogenic. On average, around 230,000 unique TCR beta nucleotide sequences were sequenced per donor among 398 genotyped donors of the cohort, with roughly a sixth of those sequences being non-productive. Of the approximately 400 genotyped donors, around 81% fell in the genetic ancestry cluster associated with self-reported Caucasian donors. Using immunosequencing, the study profiled T cell repertoires from roughly 650 subjects and related those repertoires to cytomegalovirus serostatus. A later analysis re-examined previously published TCR beta repertoires from hundreds of donors and added high-resolution HLA genotyping to investigate patterns of TCR occurrence. A separate validation cohort of over a hundred different subjects was used in addition to the roughly 700-subject first cohort. Donor age, sex, ethnicity and CMV serostatus were compiled together with the repertoire data. A later genetic analysis used genome-wide SNP genotypes for about 60% of the 666 donors, treating that subset as a discovery cohort. Five DR-DQ haplotypes were handled as single units for association and clustering because linkage in the cohort was strong.

General study outcomes and caveats: Most TCR sequences were seen in very few donors, while some public TCRs were found in many individuals. A further reported finding was that TCR beta sequences accurately predicted the HLA-A and HLA-B alleles for most subjects in the first cohort. When HLA alleles, especially DR and DQ, strongly co-occurred, attributing TCR associations to individual alleles was difficult. A few of the identified cytomegalovirus-associated TCR beta chains were confirmed in vitro to be specific for cytomegalovirus antigens. Some IMGT-functional V segments, including TRBV6-2 and TRBV6-3, could not be told apart with the 87-base-pair reads, so those segments were excluded. The only immune exposure information available for the cohort was CMV serostatus. In a later analysis, HLA-associated TCR beta chains showed more clonal expansion and lower generation probabilities than non-associated chains that were equally common. The classifier was reported to diagnose cytomegalovirus status with high specificity and sensitivity in both the original cohort and the validation cohort. According to a later analysis, most CMV-associated TCR beta chains appeared to be HLA-restricted, and the HLA associations seemed to be driven largely by CMV exposure. A cluster of highly shared sequence variants was judged likely to be a technical artifact of the sequencing pipeline. Because counts were too low, roughly 18 rarely observed V segments, including chromosome 9 orphons, were left out of the earlier analysis of over 550 of the donors. A later genetic analysis associated a missense DCLRE1C variant with V-gene and J-gene trimming of TCR beta chains, and an independent cohort replicated the association. Correlated functional status among segregating V segments might be attributable to linkage disequilibrium, but an unknown experimental factor could not be ruled out. In a later analysis, several top co-occurrence clusters were reported to appear linked to parvovirus B19, influenza, CMV and Epstein-Barr virus. In this cohort, only TCR beta chains were sequenced, and detectable features were limited by the absence of alpha or paired-chain data. An earlier analysis of around 540 of the donors showed that most TCR beta V segments appeared in productive rearrangements either about 90% or about 30% of the time, which broadly matched IMGT annotations. A later analysis associated around 16,000 TCR beta sequences with specific HLA alleles at a false discovery rate of 0.05. A total of some 180 TCR beta chains were listed by the study as associated with cytomegalovirus. Presence/absence analyses assumed roughly uniform sequencing depth across donors, an assumption that may not hold. The authors suggested that the approach could potentially be extended to other disease states and immunological phenotypes. HLA typing was unavailable for some donors at each locus, so association tests used only the typed subset. Compared with the roughly 700-donor mean, donors in an Asian-associated ancestry cluster had fewer N-insertions in productive TCRs, according to a later genetic analysis. In a later analysis, TCR association rates were found to vary across HLA loci, with the most associated TCRs seen for DRB1 alleles and the fewest for HLA-C alleles.

Sequences SGHVS (CDR1) and FQNEAQ (CDR2) are obtained from the germline V gene. The CDR3 numbers 14 residues from cysteine through phenylalanine. Left in the record is the CDR3 DNA by itself, 42 bases read in frame from the first base. The V and J ends are trimmed by 1 base and 4 bases, leaving 8 bases between them. The cohort was made up of approximately 670 healthy bone marrow donors. Cohort members were all nominally healthy when sampled, although unrecorded immune exposures were likely present. The donor tested CMV seropositive, placing the donor among the 289 seropositive members of the cohort. A peripheral blood sample was provided by each donor, and peripheral blood mononuclear cells were used for TCR beta sequencing. The Qiagen DNeasy Blood Extraction Kit was used to extract genomic DNA from the blood cell samples.

The chain couples TRBV7-8 to TRBJ2-1, with the D gene call left open. This TCR came from a woman in her sixties or seventies in good health and CMV-seropositive. The sample consisted of PBMCs. The CDR3 in this case is CASSLENSYNEQFF. The DNA sequence is as follows: TGTGCCAGCAGCTTAGAAAACAGTTACAATGAGCAGTTCTTC. With the rest looked up from the reference TRBV7-8 and TRBJ2-1 genes rather than sequenced, the full variable domain is GAGVSQSPRYKVAKRGQDVALRCDPISGHVSLFWYQQALGQGPEFLTYFQNEAQLDKSGLPSDRFFAERPEGSVSTLKIQRTQQEDSAVYLCASSLENSYNEQFFGPGTRLTVL.